The 19 T cell receptor beta chains in this list originate from one sample, sequenced in a study of shared clonotypes between healthy human individuals. Measured with immunoSEQ multiplex PCR; TCRdb has only the in-frame clones, and not every one. The repertoire includes roughly 330,000 clones, roughly 70% of them detected once, and 10% sits in the top ten. The specimen was memory CD4+ T cells sorted from blood. Subset reported: CD45RA-negative fraction. The receptors derive from a man aged 25-45 years in good health.

The chain has TRBV18 and TRBJ2-1; D possibly uses TRBD1 or TRBD2 (5 bases each). This CDR3 is 15 amino acids long. Trimming removed 4 bases from V and 2 bases from J, with 12 bases in between. Germline V lookup: CDR1 KGHSH, CDR2 LQKENI. This CDR3 is CASSLKVGAYNEQFF. CDR3 bases: TGTGCCAGCTCACTCAAAGTGGGGGCCTACAATGAGCAGTTCTTC.

The chain combines TRBV29-1 with TRBJ1-2, with D tentatively TRBD1 (5 bases). Germline assignment: CDR1 SQVTM and CDR2 ANQGSEA. The CDR3 totals 12 residues. V was trimmed by 7 bases and J by 8 bases, leaving 17 bases between them. Here the CDR3 DNA reads TGCAGCGCCAAATGGGGGTTCAAGGGCTACACCTTC. It is translated as CSAKWGFKGYTF.

This clone appeared once. The chain has TRBV7-2 and TRBJ2-7; weak D call: TRBD1 (5 bases). Per germline, CDR1 SGHTA and CDR2 FQGNSA. The ends were cut back, 6 bases at V and 5 bases at J, with 17 bases in the middle. This CDR3 comprises 14 residues. CDR3 bases: TGTGCCAGCAGAAAAGGGGTGCTTGTGGACGAGCAGTACTTC. Translation gives CASRKGVLVDEQYF.

The chain carries TRBV19 and TRBJ1-2, with D possibly being TRBD1 (6 bases). Germline CDR1 is LNHDA and CDR2 is SQIVND (reference sequence). With 9 bases removed from V and 6 bases from J, the gap between germline ends came to 23 bases. The CDR3 has 15 amino acids. CDR3 sequence: CASRLDRLPVNGYTF. The CDR3 nucleotides read TGTGCCAGCCGCTTGGACAGACTCCCGGTAAATGGCTACACCTTC.

The V call is TRBV5-5, the J call TRBJ1-2; TRBD1 matches 8 bases. This CDR3 is built from 15 residues. Germline V CDR1 and CDR2: SGHKS, YYEKEE (reference sequence). With V trimmed by 3 bases and J by 7 bases, 11 bases remained unmatched. The CDR3 DNA sequence: TGTGCCAGCAGCTCCGGGACAGGTATCCTGGCTGGCTACACCTTC. Its protein is CASSSGTGILAGYTF.

This rearrangement joins TRBV6-6 to TRBJ2-5, with a weak D call TRBD2 (6 bases). CDR1 is MNHNY and CDR2 is SVGAGI in the germline V gene (reference sequence). The CDR3 has 15 amino acids. V was clipped by 6 bases and J by 2 bases, with 16 bases between them. CDR3 amino acids: CASSREMAAQETQYF. In DNA, the CDR3 is TGTGCCAGCAGCCGGGAGATGGCAGCGCAAGAGACCCAGTACTTC.

In the case of this clone: This sample includes further DNA sequences coding for the same CDR3. The chain employs TRBV7-9 and TRBJ2-1; 7 bases are a match to TRBD2. Germline trimming cut 0 bases from V and 4 bases from J; bases unmatched to any gene: 0. Germline V gives CDR1 SEHNR, CDR2 FQNEAQ (reference sequence). The CDR3 is 14 residues long. CDR3 in amino acids: CASSLAGGYNEQFF. The CDR3 DNA reads as TGTGCCAGCAGCTTAGCGGGGGGGTACAATGAGCAGTTCTTC.

The chain carries TRBV21-1 and TRBJ1-3; TRBD1 is the table's D call, not checked against the DNA. TRBV21-1 is listed as a pseudogene. The CDR3 sequence is 13 residues long. The DNA of the CDR3 is TGTGCCAGCAGCAAACCCACTGGAAACACCATATATTTT. Its translation: CASSKPTGNTIYF.

This chain joins TRBV5-4 and TRBJ2-7, with TRBD1 identical over 7 bases. The V gene's germline CDR1 is SGHNT and CDR2 YYREEE (reference sequence). J gave up 6 bases and V 3 bases, and 12 bases lay outside the gene matches. CDR3 length: 15 amino acids. The CDR3 is CASSSSWTGFGEQYF. In DNA, the CDR3 is TGTGCCAGCAGCTCTTCCTGGACAGGATTTGGCGAGCAGTACTTC.

The chain combines TRBV10-2 with TRBJ1-5; D gene ambiguous. The germline V gene encodes CDR1 WSHSY and CDR2 SAAADI. This CDR3 region has 14 residues. V was trimmed by 3 bases and J by 3 bases, leaving 9 bases between them. The CDR3 reads CASSEEHLNQPQHF. For the CDR3, the DNA is TGCGCCAGCAGTGAAGAACACCTCAATCAGCCCCAGCATTTT.

The chain carries TRBV4-1 and TRBJ1-5; D not certain. Per the germline V gene, CDR1 is MGHRA and CDR2 is YSYEKL. V was cut by 0 bases and J by 10 bases, with 22 bases left in between. The CDR3 has 17 amino acids. The CDR3 loop is CASSQDLGGSASFPQHF. Here the CDR3 DNA reads TGCGCCAGCAGCCAAGATCTAGGAGGCAGCGCTTCATTCCCCCAGCATTTT.

The chain carries TRBV25-1 and TRBJ2-3; maybe TRBD2 (6 bases). The CDR3 spans 16 residues. Between the trimmed V and J ends, which lost 3 bases and 0 bases, there was a span of 13 bases. The germline V gene encodes CDR1 MGHDK and CDR2 SYGVNS. CDR3 bases: TGTGCCAGCAGTGATCCCGAAGGAGGGAGCACAGATACGCAGTATTTT. Protein: CASSDPEGGSTDTQYF.

CDR3 sequence (DNA): TGTGCCAGCTCACCCACTAGTAACTATGGCTACACCTTC. Encoded protein: CASSPTSNYGYTF. The chain uses TRBV18 and TRBJ1-2; D uncertain. The CDR3 is 13 residues long. The V and J ends lost 3 bases and 1 base respectively, with 6 bases between them. Germline V gene lookup returns CDR1 KGHSH and CDR2 LQKENI.

This clone was counted only a few times. This chain joins TRBV28 and TRBJ1-1; D gene uncertain. The CDR3 runs 13 residues. From germline, CDR1 is MDHEN and CDR2 SYDVKM. V was shortened by 1 base and J by 1 base, with 4 bases between the two germline ends. CDR3 sequence: CASSLSENTEAFF. As DNA, the CDR3 is TGTGCCAGCAGTTTATCGGAGAACACTGAAGCTTTCTTT.

The chain couples TRBV18 to TRBJ1-6; D remains ambiguous. Germline assignment: CDR1 KGHSH and CDR2 LQKENI. This CDR3 spans 12 amino acids. Trimming pared 4 bases from V and 10 bases from J, leaving 8 bases between. This CDR3 is CASSHRESPLHF. The CDR3 DNA is TGTGCCAGCTCACATCGGGAGTCACCCCTCCACTTT.

This chain connects TRBV19 to TRBJ1-2, with D possibly being TRBD1 (6 bases). The V gene's germline CDR1 is LNHDA and CDR2 SQIVND (reference sequence). The V gene lost 3 bases and the J gene lost 4 bases, with 18 bases spanning the gap. This CDR3 region has 16 residues. CDR3 nucleotides: TGTGCCAGTAGTATTCTCGGCGGGGGCGCTGGCTATGGCTACACCTTC. Translated, it gives CASSILGGGAGYGYTF.

The V and J genes are TRBV7-3 and TRBJ2-2, with 8 bases matching TRBD2. The germline V gene has CDR1 SGHTA and CDR2 FQGTGA. The trim removed 0 bases at V and 7 bases at J, leaving 1 base unmatched. The CDR3 length is 14 residues. CDR3 nucleotide sequence: TGTGCCAGCAGCTTAACTAGCGGGGTCGGGGAGCTGTTTTTT. Residues: CASSLTSGVGELFF.

This clone occurred many times. The rearrangement links TRBV19 to TRBJ2-7; TRBD1 agrees at 10 bases. Germline V lookup: CDR1 LNHDA, CDR2 SQIVND (reference sequence). V lost 4 bases, J lost 5 bases, and 5 bases stayed unmatched. CDR3 length: 14 amino acids. In nucleotides, the CDR3 is TGTGCCAGTAGTAGCCGACAGGGGGCCAACGAGCAGTACTTC. This encodes CASSSRQGANEQYF.

The V and J genes are TRBV19 and TRBJ2-7; D unresolved. Trimming took off 4 bases at V and 4 bases at J, with 8 bases between the two ends. This CDR3 is 12 amino acids long. Germline loops: CDR1 LNHDA, CDR2 SQIVND (reference sequence). In nucleotides, the CDR3 is TGTGCCAGTAGTAAGGACCTTTACGAGCAGTACTTC. This encodes CASSKDLYEQYF.